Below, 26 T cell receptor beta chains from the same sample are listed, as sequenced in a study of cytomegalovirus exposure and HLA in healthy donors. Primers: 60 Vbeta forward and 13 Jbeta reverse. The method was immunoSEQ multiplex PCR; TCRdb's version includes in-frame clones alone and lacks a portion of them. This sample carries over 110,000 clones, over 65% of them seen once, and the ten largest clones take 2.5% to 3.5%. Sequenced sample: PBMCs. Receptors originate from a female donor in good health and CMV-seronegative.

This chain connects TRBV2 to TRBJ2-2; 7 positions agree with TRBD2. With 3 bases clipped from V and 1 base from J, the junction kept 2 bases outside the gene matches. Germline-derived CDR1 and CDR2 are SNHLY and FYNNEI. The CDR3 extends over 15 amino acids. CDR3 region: CASSEVAGNTGELFF. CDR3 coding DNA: TGTGCCAGCAGTGAGGTAGCGGGGAACACCGGGGAGCTGTTTTTT.

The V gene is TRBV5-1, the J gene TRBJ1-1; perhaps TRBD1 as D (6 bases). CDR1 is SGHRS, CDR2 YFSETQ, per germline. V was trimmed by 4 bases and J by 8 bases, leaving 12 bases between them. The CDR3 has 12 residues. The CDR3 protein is CASSRGGGEAFF. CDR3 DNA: TGCGCCAGCAGCCGAGGGGGGGGAGAAGCTTTCTTT.

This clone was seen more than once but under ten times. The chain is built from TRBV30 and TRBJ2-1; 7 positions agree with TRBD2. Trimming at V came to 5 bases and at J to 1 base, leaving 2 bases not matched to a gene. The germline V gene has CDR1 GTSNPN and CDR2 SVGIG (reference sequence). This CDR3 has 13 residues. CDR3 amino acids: CAWGGVSYNEQFF. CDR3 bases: TGTGCCTGGGGGGGGGTTTCCTACAATGAGCAGTTCTTC.

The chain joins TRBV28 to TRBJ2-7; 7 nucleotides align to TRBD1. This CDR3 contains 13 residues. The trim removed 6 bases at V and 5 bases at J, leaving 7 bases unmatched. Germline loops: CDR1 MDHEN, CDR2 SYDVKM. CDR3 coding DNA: TGTGCCAGCAGGCGACAGGGTAGGGACGAGCAGTACTTC. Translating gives CASRRQGRDEQYF.

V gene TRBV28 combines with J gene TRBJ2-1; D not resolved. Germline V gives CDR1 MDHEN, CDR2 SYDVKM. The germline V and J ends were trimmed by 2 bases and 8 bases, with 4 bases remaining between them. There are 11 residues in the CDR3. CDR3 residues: CASSLEYEQFF. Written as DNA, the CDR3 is TGTGCCAGCAGTTTAGAGTATGAGCAGTTCTTC.

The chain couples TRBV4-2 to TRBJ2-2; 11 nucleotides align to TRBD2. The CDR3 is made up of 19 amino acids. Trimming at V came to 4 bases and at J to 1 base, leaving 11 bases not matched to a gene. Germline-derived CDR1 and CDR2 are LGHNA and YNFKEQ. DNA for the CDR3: TGTGCCAGCAGCCCACTAGGGGTAGCGGGGGGGCAGAACACCGGGGAGCTGTTTTTT. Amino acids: CASSPLGVAGGQNTGELFF.

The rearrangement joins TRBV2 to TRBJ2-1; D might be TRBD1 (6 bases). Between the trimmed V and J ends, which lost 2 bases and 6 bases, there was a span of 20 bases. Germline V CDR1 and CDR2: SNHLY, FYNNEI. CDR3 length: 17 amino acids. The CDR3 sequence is CASSERIGTQKANEQFF. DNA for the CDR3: TGTGCCAGCAGTGAACGTATCGGGACACAAAAAGCCAATGAGCAGTTCTTC.

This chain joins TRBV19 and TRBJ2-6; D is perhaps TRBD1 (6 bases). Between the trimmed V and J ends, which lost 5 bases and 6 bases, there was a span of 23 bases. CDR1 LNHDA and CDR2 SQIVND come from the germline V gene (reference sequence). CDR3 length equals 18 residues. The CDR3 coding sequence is TGTGCCAGTAGTTCCCGGGACAAGGGTACTCTGGCGGCCAACGTCCTGACTTTC. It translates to CASSSRDKGTLAANVLTF. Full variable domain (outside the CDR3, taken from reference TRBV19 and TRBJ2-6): DGGITQSPKYLFRKEGQNVTLSCEQNLNHDAMYWYRQDPGQGLRLIYYSQIVNDFQKGDIAEGYSVSREKKESFPLTVTSAQKNPTAFYLCASSSRDKGTLAANVLTFGAGSRLTVL.

The CDR3 region has the DNA TGCGCCAGCACCAGGGAGGAAGAGCATGGTGGCTACACCTTC. Translated: CASTREEEHGGYTF. The chain recombines TRBV10-1 with TRBJ1-2; possibly TRBD1 for D (5 bases). Trimming cost V 7 bases and J 7 bases, with 19 bases left between them. CDR3 length: 14 residues. Germline CDR1 reads WNHNN; CDR2 reads SYGVQD (reference sequence).

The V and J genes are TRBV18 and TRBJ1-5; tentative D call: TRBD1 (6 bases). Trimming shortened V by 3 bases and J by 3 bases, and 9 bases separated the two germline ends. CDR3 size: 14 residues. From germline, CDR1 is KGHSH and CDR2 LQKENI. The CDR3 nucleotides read TGTGCCAGCTCACCGGACAGAGTCAATCAGCCCCAGCATTTT. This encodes CASSPDRVNQPQHF.

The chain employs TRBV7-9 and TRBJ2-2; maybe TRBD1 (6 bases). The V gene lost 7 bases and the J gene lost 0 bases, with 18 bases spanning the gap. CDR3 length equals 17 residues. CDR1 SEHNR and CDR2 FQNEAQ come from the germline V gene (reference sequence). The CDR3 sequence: CASTPVGGPSNTGELFF. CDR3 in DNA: TGTGCCAGCACCCCGGTTGGGGGCCCTTCGAACACCGGGGAGCTGTTTTTT.

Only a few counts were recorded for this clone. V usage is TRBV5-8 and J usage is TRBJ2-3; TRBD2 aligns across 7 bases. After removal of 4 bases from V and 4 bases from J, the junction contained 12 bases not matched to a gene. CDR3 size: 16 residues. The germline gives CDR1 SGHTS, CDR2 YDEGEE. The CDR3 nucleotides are TGTGCCAGCAGCATACTGAGCGGGATACATCCAGATACGCAGTATTTT. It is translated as CASSILSGIHPDTQYF.

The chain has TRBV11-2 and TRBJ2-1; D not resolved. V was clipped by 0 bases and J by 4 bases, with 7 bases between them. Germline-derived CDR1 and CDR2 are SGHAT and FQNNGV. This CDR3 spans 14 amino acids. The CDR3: CASSLESPYNEQFF. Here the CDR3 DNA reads TGTGCCAGCAGCTTAGAGTCCCCTTACAATGAGCAGTTCTTC.

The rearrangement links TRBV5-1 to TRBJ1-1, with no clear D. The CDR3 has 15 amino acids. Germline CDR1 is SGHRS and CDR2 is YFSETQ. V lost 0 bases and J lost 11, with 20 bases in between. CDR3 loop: CASSLGPHSGVGAFF. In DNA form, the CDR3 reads TGCGCCAGCAGCTTGGGGCCACATAGCGGGGTGGGGGCTTTCTTT.

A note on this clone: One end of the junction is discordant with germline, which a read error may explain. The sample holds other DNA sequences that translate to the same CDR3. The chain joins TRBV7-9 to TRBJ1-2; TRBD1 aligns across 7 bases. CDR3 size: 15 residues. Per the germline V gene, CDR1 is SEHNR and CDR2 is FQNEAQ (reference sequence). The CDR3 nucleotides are TGTGCCAGCAGCTTAGCAGGGGGCGATAACTACGGCTACACCTTC. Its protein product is CASSLAGGDNYGYTF.

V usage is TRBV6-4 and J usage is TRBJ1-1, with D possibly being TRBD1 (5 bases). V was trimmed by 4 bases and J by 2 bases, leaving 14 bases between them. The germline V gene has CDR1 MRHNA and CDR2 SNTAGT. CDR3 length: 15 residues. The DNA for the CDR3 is TGTGCCAGCAGTGTATCTGGGGACTCTAACACTGAAGCTTTCTTT. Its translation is CASSVSGDSNTEAFF.

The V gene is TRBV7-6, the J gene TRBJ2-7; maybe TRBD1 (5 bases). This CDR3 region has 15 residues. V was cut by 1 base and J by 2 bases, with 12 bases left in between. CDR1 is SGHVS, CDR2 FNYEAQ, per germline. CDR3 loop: CASSLVQDITYEQYF. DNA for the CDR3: TGTGCCAGCAGCTTAGTACAGGACATCACCTACGAGCAGTACTTC.

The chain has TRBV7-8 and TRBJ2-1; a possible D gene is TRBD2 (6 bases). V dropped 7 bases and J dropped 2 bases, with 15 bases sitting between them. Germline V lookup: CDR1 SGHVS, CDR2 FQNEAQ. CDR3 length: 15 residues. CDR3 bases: TGTGCCAGCATTCCGCGGGGAACAACCTACAATGAGCAGTTCTTC. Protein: CASIPRGTTYNEQFF.

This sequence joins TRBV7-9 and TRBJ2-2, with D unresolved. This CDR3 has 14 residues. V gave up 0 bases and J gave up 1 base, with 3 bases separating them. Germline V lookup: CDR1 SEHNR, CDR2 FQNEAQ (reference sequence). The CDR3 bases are TGTGCCAGCAGCTTAGCCCTGAACACCGGGGAGCTGTTTTTT. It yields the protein CASSLALNTGELFF.

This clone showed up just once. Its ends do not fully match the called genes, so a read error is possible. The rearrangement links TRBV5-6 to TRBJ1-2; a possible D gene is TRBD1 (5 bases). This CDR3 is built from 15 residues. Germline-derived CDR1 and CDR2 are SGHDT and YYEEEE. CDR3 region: CASSLVPGTNYGYPF. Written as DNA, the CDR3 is TGTGCCAGCAGCTTGGTCCCAGGGACTAACTATGGCTACCCCTTC.

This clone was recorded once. The chain's CDR3 is CASSIGGLAGGRADTQYF. The DNA for the CDR3 is TGTGCCAGTAGTATAGGAGGACTAGCGGGGGGCAGGGCAGATACGCAGTATTTT. V is TRBV19 and J is TRBJ2-3; 14 nucleotides match TRBD2. This CDR3 contains 18 residues. J gave up 4 bases and V 1 base, and 7 bases lay outside the gene matches. Germline V lookup: CDR1 LNHDA, CDR2 SQIVND (reference sequence). The entire variable domain, with the rest obtained from reference TRBV19 and TRBJ2-3, is as follows: DGGITQSPKYLFRKEGQNVTLSCEQNLNHDAMYWYRQDPGQGLRLIYYSQIVNDFQKGDIAEGYSVSREKKESFPLTVTSAQKNPTAFYLCASSIGGLAGGRADTQYFGPGTRLTVL.

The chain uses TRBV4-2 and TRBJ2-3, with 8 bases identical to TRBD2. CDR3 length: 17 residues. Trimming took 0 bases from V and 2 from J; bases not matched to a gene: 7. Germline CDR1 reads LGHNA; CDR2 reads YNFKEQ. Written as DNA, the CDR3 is TGTGCCAGCAGCCAAGAATCACTAGCGGCATACACAGATACGCAGTATTTT. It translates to CASSQESLAAYTDTQYF.

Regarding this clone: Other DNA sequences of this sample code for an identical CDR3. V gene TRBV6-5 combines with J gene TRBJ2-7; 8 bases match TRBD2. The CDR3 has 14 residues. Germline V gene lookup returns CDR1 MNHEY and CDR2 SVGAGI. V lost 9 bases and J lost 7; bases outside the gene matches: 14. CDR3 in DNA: TGTGCCAGTTATTCCACCGGGAGGGTCCATGAGCAGTACTTC. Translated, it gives CASYSTGRVHEQYF.

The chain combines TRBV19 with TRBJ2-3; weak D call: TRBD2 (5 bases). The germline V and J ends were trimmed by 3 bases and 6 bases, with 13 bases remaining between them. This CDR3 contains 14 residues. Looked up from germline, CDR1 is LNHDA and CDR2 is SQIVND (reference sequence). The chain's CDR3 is CASSMGRGSDTQYF. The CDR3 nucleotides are TGTGCCAGTAGTATGGGTCGGGGTAGCGATACGCAGTATTTT.

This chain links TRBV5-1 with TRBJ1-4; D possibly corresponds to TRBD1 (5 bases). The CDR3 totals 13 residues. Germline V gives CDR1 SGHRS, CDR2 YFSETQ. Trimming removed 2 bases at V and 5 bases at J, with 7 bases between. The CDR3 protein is CASSFDRNEKLFF. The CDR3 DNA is TGCGCCAGCAGCTTCGACAGAAATGAAAAACTGTTTTTT.

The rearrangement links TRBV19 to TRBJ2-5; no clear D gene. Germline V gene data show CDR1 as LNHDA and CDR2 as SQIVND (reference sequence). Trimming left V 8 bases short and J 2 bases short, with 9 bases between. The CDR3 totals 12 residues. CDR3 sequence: CASGQAQETQYF. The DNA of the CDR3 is TGTGCCAGTGGGCAGGCTCAAGAGACCCAGTACTTC.